The 30 T cell receptor beta chains below were found in one sample sequenced in a study of blood T cell repertoires in COVID-19. Method: immunoSEQ multiplex PCR; TCRdb's copy keeps in-frame clones and lacks some. The sample has 110,000 to 150,000 clones; more than 75% are singletons. The specimen was peripheral blood. Receptors were obtained from a man aged 60 to 69 with acute or convalescent COVID-19.

J is TRBJ2-7 and V is TRBV27; 7 bases align to TRBD1. Germline V gene data show CDR1 as MNHEY and CDR2 as SMNVEV (reference sequence). The CDR3 consists of 14 residues. V was pared by 5 bases and J by 0 bases, with 4 bases of the junction left unmatched. DNA of the CDR3: TGTGCCAGCAGTCCTGGACAGGTCTCCTACGAGCAGTACTTC. Translation gives CASSPGQVSYEQYF.

The CDR3 sequence is CASSQDLRADHYEQYF. Written as DNA, the CDR3 is TGTGCCAGCAGCCAAGATCTGAGAGCGGATCACTACGAGCAGTACTTC. J is TRBJ2-7 and V is TRBV4-2, with D perhaps matching TRBD2 (5 bases). Trimming took 0 bases from V and 3 from J, leaving 15 bases between them. The CDR3 spans 16 residues. Germline CDR1 is LGHNA and CDR2 is YNFKEQ.

The V and J genes are TRBV9 and TRBJ1-5; D gene uncertain. V lost 4 bases to trimming and J lost 0 bases, with 8 bases between them. In germline, CDR1 is SGDLS, CDR2 YYNGEE. The CDR3 consists of 14 residues. CDR3 bases: TGTGCCAGCAGCCGCGGGGATAGCAATCAGCCCCAGCATTTT. This encodes CASSRGDSNQPQHF.

Only a few counts were recorded for this clone. The V and J genes are TRBV30 and TRBJ1-5; 7 bases match TRBD1. This CDR3 is 13 amino acids long. Germline values: CDR1 GTSNPN, CDR2 SVGIG (reference sequence). After removal of 3 bases from V and 2 bases from J, the junction contained 1 base not matched to a gene. For the CDR3, the DNA is TGTGCCTGGAGCGGACAGGGCAATCAGCCCCAGCATTTT. Translating it yields CAWSGQGNQPQHF.

The table lists this clone with a few counts. Here the CDR3 reads CASTGTGGGQPQHF. The CDR3 nucleotides read TGTGCCAGCACCGGGACAGGGGGAGGTCAGCCCCAGCATTTT. The chain carries TRBV19 and TRBJ1-5, with 11 bases identical to TRBD1. After removal of 9 bases from V and 6 bases from J, the junction contained 7 bases not matched to a gene. The germline CDR1 and CDR2 sequences are LNHDA and SQIVND (reference sequence). The CDR3 covers 14 residues. Looking up the rest from reference TRBV19 and TRBJ1-5 gives the full variable domain: DGGITQSPKYLFRKEGQNVTLSCEQNLNHDAMYWYRQDPGQGLRLIYYSQIVNDFQKGDIAEGYSVSREKKESFPLTVTSAQKNPTAFYLCASTGTGGGQPQHFGDGTRLSIL.

The chain joins TRBV28 to TRBJ1-5; tentative D call: TRBD1 (5 bases). V lost 7 bases to trimming and J lost 9 bases, with 13 bases between them. Germline V gene sequence: CDR1 MDHEN, CDR2 SYDVKM. This CDR3 region has 12 residues. CDR3 loop: CASTTAELPQHF. In DNA, the CDR3 is TGTGCCAGCACGACAGCCGAATTGCCCCAGCATTTT.

This clone was detected ten times or more. This chain uses TRBV3-1 (or the pseudogene TRBV3-2) with TRBJ2-2; D might be TRBD2 (6 bases). CDR3 length equals 15 residues. Between the trimmed V and J ends, which lost 4 bases and 6 bases, there was a span of 15 bases. Germline lookup yields CDR1 LGHDT and CDR2 YNNKEL (reference sequence). The DNA for the CDR3 is TGTGCCAGCAGCCCACCAATCCTAGCGTCCGGGGAGCTGTTTTTT. The encoded protein is CASSPPILASGELFF.

This clone appeared a few times. The V call is TRBV11-2, the J call TRBJ1-6; D perhaps matches TRBD1 (5 bases). Trimming took 5 bases from V and 14 from J, leaving 19 bases between them. Germline CDR1 is SGHAT and CDR2 is FQNNGV. There are 14 residues in the CDR3. The CDR3 spells CASSPRQLSLALHF. In nucleotides, the CDR3 is TGTGCCAGCAGCCCTCGACAGCTCTCTTTGGCCCTCCACTTT.

The CDR3 DNA reads as TGTGCCAGCAGTCCTTACCAGGACAGTCTGTACTACGAGCAGTACTTC. Its translation: CASSPYQDSLYYEQYF. The genes are TRBV28 and TRBJ2-7; tentative D call: TRBD1 (6 bases). This CDR3 contains 16 residues. Germline V CDR1 and CDR2: MDHEN, SYDVKM. The V gene lost 5 bases and the J gene lost 3 bases, with 20 bases spanning the gap.

CDR3 sequence: CASSVEGQGHEKLFF. In DNA form, the CDR3 reads TGTGCCAGCAGCGTAGAGGGACAGGGACATGAAAAACTGTTTTTT. The chain employs TRBV9 and TRBJ1-4, with 9 bases aligning to TRBD1. This CDR3 has 15 amino acids. The junction had 3 bases not matched to a gene; V was cut back by 0 bases and J by 6 bases. Germline V gene sequence: CDR1 SGDLS, CDR2 YYNGEE.

V usage is TRBV28 and J usage is TRBJ2-7; tentative D call: TRBD2 (6 bases). The CDR3 consists of 13 residues. Germline lookup yields CDR1 MDHEN and CDR2 SYDVKM. Trimming left V 7 bases short and J 0 bases short, with 10 bases between. The CDR3 sequence is CASIAGSSYEQYF. As DNA, the CDR3 is TGTGCCAGCATTGCGGGGAGCTCCTACGAGCAGTACTTC.

Here the CDR3 reads CASSLEGLAGPVQETQYF. The DNA for the CDR3 is TGTGCCAGCAGCTTGGAAGGACTAGCGGGCCCTGTTCAAGAGACCCAGTACTTC. The gene calls are TRBV5-8 and TRBJ2-5; TRBD2 agrees at 11 bases. The CDR3 has 18 amino acids. The V gene's germline CDR1 is SGHTS and CDR2 YDEGEE. Trimming cost V 0 bases and J 2 bases; bases outside gene matches: 9.

The chain links TRBV10-3 to TRBJ2-5; D might be TRBD1 (7 bases). This CDR3 contains 14 residues. CDR1 is ENHRY, CDR2 SYGVKD, per germline. The V end was cut by 4 bases, the J end by 5 bases, with 14 bases between. The CDR3 loop is CAISVEGAGETQYF. The DNA for the CDR3 is TGTGCCATCAGTGTCGAGGGGGCGGGGGAGACCCAGTACTTC.

The chain links TRBV7-8 to TRBJ1-2; D not resolved. CDR1 SGHVS and CDR2 FQNEAQ come from the germline V gene. CDR3 length: 16 residues. Trimming shortened V by 5 bases and J by 0 bases, and 16 bases separated the two germline ends. CDR3 in DNA: TGTGCCAGCAGCCTGACAAGATCGGTGGCTAACTATGGCTACACCTTC. Its protein product is CASSLTRSVANYGYTF.

This clone was detected only once. The chain combines TRBV10-2 with TRBJ1-2; 8 positions match TRBD1. Trimming cost V 6 bases and J 7 bases; bases outside gene matches: 10. The germline gives CDR1 WSHSY, CDR2 SAAADI. This CDR3 comprises 14 residues. The CDR3 is CASSGTGNLRGYTF. The CDR3 nucleotides read TGCGCCAGCAGCGGGACAGGCAATCTCCGTGGCTACACCTTC.

V usage is TRBV6-1 and J usage is TRBJ2-7, with 10 positions matching TRBD1. V lost 5 bases, J lost 6 bases, and 4 bases stayed unmatched. Per germline, CDR1 MNHNS and CDR2 SASEGT. The CDR3 covers 13 residues. The CDR3 sequence: CASSRDRGTEQYF. The CDR3 bases are TGTGCCAGCAGTAGGGACAGGGGAACCGAGCAGTACTTC.

The rearrangement links TRBV6-5 to TRBJ1-2; a weak D match, TRBD1 (5 bases). The CDR3 is 11 residues long. Trimming took off 8 bases at V and 8 bases at J, with 12 bases between the two ends. Germline CDR1 is MNHEY and CDR2 is SVGAGI. DNA of the CDR3: TGTGCCAGCGGGGACTTCCGGGGCTACACCTTC. Its translation is CASGDFRGYTF.

This chain joins TRBV5-1 and TRBJ2-2; TRBD1 matches at 8 bases. After removal of 4 bases from V and 4 bases from J, the junction contained 6 bases not matched to a gene. This CDR3 contains 15 residues. CDR1 is SGHRS and CDR2 is YFSETQ in the germline V gene. CDR3 nucleotide sequence: TGCGCCAGCAGCACAGGACAGGGTGGCACCGGGGAGCTGTTTTTT. It codes for CASSTGQGGTGELFF.

This rearrangement joins TRBV7-9 to TRBJ1-1; D is uncertain. V lost 7 bases to trimming and J lost 0 bases, with 9 bases between them. The germline CDR1 and CDR2 sequences are SEHNR and FQNEAQ (reference sequence). This CDR3 region has 13 residues. CDR3 residues: CASTLALNTEAFF. The CDR3 region has the DNA TGTGCCAGCACCCTGGCCCTGAACACTGAAGCTTTCTTT.

The rearrangement joins TRBV12-3 or TRBV12-4 to TRBJ2-7; 7 bases agree with TRBD2. V lost 1 base to trimming and J lost 6 bases; unmatched junction nucleotides: 3. The CDR3 runs 13 residues. CDR3: CASSLGLAAEQYF. CDR3 nucleotide sequence: TGTGCCAGCAGTTTAGGTCTAGCGGCCGAGCAGTACTTC.

The chain is built from TRBV28 and TRBJ2-1; D may be TRBD1 (5 bases). This CDR3 is 11 amino acids long. Between the trimmed V and J ends, which lost 3 bases and 11 bases, there was a span of 8 bases. Germline V gene data show CDR1 as MDHEN and CDR2 as SYDVKM. The CDR3 DNA reads TGTGCCAGCAGTTTTTTGGACAAGCAGTTCTTC. Its protein product is CASSFLDKQFF.

This rearrangement joins TRBV2 to TRBJ2-2; TRBD2 might be the D (5 bases). The V and J ends lost 6 bases and 0 bases respectively, with 11 bases between them. This CDR3 contains 15 residues. The germline V gene encodes CDR1 SNHLY and CDR2 FYNNEI. The CDR3 spells CASRRAEANTGELFF. The CDR3 bases are TGTGCCAGCAGGAGAGCGGAGGCGAACACCGGGGAGCTGTTTTTT.

This sequence joins TRBV25-1 and TRBJ2-5; D possibly corresponds to TRBD2 (5 bases). Trimming took 5 bases from V and 5 from J, leaving 9 bases between them. The germline V gene encodes CDR1 MGHDK and CDR2 SYGVNS. This CDR3 is built from 12 residues. In nucleotides, the CDR3 is TGTGCCAGCAGTCCCGGCGGGGAGACCCAGTACTTC. Protein: CASSPGGETQYF. Full variable domain (remainder filled in from reference TRBV25-1 and TRBJ2-5): EADIYQTPRYLVIGTGKKITLECSQTMGHDKMYWYQQDPGMELHLIHYSYGVNSTEKGDLSSESTVSRIRTEHFPLTLESARPSHTSQYLCASSPGGETQYFGPGTRLLVL.

This chain connects TRBV2 to TRBJ1-2; D remains unclear. The CDR3 covers 15 residues. Germline-derived CDR1 and CDR2 are SNHLY and FYNNEI. Trimming stripped 6 bases from V and 0 bases from J, with 14 bases between. In nucleotides, the CDR3 is TGTGCCAGCAGCGCCAGGCGGGGAGCTAACTATGGCTACACCTTC. Its translation is CASSARRGANYGYTF.

Only one count was recorded for this clone. The V gene is TRBV2, the J gene TRBJ2-1; 10 bases line up with TRBD2. The CDR3 is 14 residues long. Germline CDR1 is SNHLY and CDR2 is FYNNEI. The J segment lost 4 bases and the V segment lost 4 bases, leaving 1 base of the junction unmatched. DNA of the CDR3: TGTGCCAGCAGTGTACTAGCGGGGTACAATGAGCAGTTCTTC. Translating gives CASSVLAGYNEQFF.

The count of this clone is one. The chain is built from TRBV29-1 and TRBJ2-1, with D hard to call. Looked up from germline, CDR1 is SQVTM and CDR2 is ANQGSEA. This CDR3 has 11 residues. The CDR3, as DNA: TGCTCGTCCGGGTCCTACAATGAGCAGTTCTTC. It specifies CSSGSYNEQFF.

This chain joins TRBV3-1 (or the pseudogene TRBV3-2) and TRBJ2-5; TRBD1 might be the D (7 bases). Between the trimmed V and J ends, which lost 0 bases and 4 bases, there was a span of 12 bases. Germline V lookup: CDR1 LGHDT, CDR2 YNNKEL (reference sequence). This CDR3 contains 15 residues. The CDR3 loop is CASSQDSRGVETQYF. CDR3 bases: TGTGCCAGCAGCCAAGACAGCAGGGGGGTAGAGACCCAGTACTTC.

The chain couples TRBV5-1 to TRBJ2-5; D gene unclear. This CDR3 comprises 12 residues. Germline lookup yields CDR1 SGHRS and CDR2 YFSETQ. The V gene lost 4 bases and the J gene lost 0 bases, with 4 bases spanning the gap. The CDR3 reads CASSPDQETQYF. CDR3 sequence (DNA): TGCGCCAGCAGCCCGGACCAAGAGACCCAGTACTTC.

In this sample, this clone turned up a few times. This chain connects TRBV7-9 to TRBJ2-1, with D possibly being TRBD2 (5 bases). Germline V gives CDR1 SEHNR, CDR2 FQNEAQ (reference sequence). This CDR3 is 12 amino acids long. Trimming took off 5 bases at V and 7 bases at J, with 9 bases between the two ends. The CDR3 region is CASSGLGNEQFF. In nucleotides, the CDR3 is TGTGCCAGCAGCGGACTTGGTAATGAGCAGTTCTTC.

The J gene is TRBJ2-1, the V gene TRBV7-8; a weak D match, TRBD2 (6 bases). There are 14 residues in the CDR3. From germline, CDR1 is SGHVS and CDR2 FQNEAQ. The ends were cut back, 2 bases at V and 7 bases at J, with 12 bases in the middle. CDR3 nucleotides: TGTGCCAGCAGCTTACGGGAGAGCAGGAATGAGCAGTTCTTC. Its translation: CASSLRESRNEQFF. Full variable domain (rest looked up from reference TRBV7-8 and TRBJ2-1): GAGVSQSPRYKVAKRGQDVALRCDPISGHVSLFWYQQALGQGPEFLTYFQNEAQLDKSGLPSDRFFAERPEGSVSTLKIQRTQQEDSAVYLCASSLRESRNEQFFGPGTRLTVL.